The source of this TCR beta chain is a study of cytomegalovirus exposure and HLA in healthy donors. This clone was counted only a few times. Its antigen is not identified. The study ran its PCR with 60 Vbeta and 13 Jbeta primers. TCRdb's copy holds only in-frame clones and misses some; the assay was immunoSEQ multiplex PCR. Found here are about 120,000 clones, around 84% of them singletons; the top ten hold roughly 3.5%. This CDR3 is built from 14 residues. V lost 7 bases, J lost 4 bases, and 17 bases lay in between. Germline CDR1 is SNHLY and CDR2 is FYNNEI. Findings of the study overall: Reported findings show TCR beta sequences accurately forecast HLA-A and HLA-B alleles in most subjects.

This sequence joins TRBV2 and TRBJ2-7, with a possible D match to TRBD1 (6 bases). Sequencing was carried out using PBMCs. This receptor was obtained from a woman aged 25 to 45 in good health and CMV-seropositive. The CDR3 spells CASTTQGSEYEQYF. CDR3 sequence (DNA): TGTGCCAGCACCACACAGGGAAGTGAGTACGAGCAGTACTTC.